This T cell receptor (beta chain) appears in the sequencing data of a study of blood T cell repertoires in COVID-19. Source study methods: From reference gene primer amplification, estimates of nucleated cell counts were derived. The protocol was immunoSEQ multiplex PCR, while the TCRdb copy is restricted to in-frame clones and leaves out a portion. D and trimming come from the DNA, and the V and J calls and clone size come from that table. The repertoire holds fewer than 70,000 clones, 60% to 85% seen once, with approximately 4.9% in the top ten. The length of the CDR3 is 13 residues. Trimming removed 5 bases from V and 5 bases from J; junction bases left unmatched: 5. Germline loops: CDR1 SQVTM, CDR2 ANQGSEA.

The rearrangement uses TRBV29-1 and TRBJ2-3; 9 nucleotides align to TRBD2. Sequencing used peripheral blood. This clonotype was obtained from a human donor in a cohort sampled during active COVID-19. CDR3 protein: CSVWVRGGDTQYF. In DNA, the CDR3 is TGCAGCGTTTGGGTGCGGGGGGGAGATACGCAGTATTTT.